This T cell receptor (beta chain) was identified during a study of OX40 agonist ivuxolimab in advanced cancers. The overall study: Males comprised roughly four fifths of the group, whose mean age was approximately 62 years (range roughly 23 to 90).

Study-level points and caveats: Low normalized T-cell clonal expansion was also seen in some nonresponders. CD4+ and CD8+ T cells in blood underwent clonal expansion by week 6 at 0.1 to 3.0 mg/kg.

The table came from immunoSEQ multiplex PCR; TCRdb's copy has only in-frame clones and leaves some out. The table records 15,000 to 20,000 clones, about four fifths of them present only once. With respect to this clone: Antigen: not known.

The sample in question was CD4+ or CD8+ T cells sorted from blood, obtained in a trial of the OX40 agonist ivuxolimab. This TCR derives from an adult with an advanced solid tumor such as melanoma, head and neck, liver or kidney cancer.

The CDR3: CASSFVGSPLHF. In DNA form, the CDR3 reads TGTGCCAGCAGCTTCGTCGGGTCACCCCTCCACTTT. This rearrangement joins TRBV7-9 to TRBJ1-6; D is undetermined. The CDR3 contains 12 residues. Trimming pared 3 bases from V and 10 bases from J, leaving 7 bases between. Germline CDR1 SEHNR, CDR2 FQNEAQ (reference sequence).